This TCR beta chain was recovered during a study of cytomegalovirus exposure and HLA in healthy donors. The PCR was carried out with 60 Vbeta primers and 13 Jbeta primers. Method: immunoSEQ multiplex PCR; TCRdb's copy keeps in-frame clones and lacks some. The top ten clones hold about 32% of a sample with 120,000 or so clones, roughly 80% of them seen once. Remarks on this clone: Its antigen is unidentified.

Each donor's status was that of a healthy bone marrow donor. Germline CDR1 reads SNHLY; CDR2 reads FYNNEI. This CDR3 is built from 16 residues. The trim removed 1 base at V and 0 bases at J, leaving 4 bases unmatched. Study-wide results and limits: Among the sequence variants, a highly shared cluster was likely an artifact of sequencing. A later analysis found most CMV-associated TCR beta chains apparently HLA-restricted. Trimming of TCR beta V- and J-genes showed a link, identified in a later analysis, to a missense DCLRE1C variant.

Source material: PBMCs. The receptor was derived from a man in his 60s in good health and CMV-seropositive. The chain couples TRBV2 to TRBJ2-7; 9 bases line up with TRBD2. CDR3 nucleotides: TGTGCCAGCAGTGAAGGCCCAGCGGGGGGCTCCTACGAGCAGTACTTC. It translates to CASSEGPAGGSYEQYF.